This TCR beta chain was profiled in a study of CD8+ T cells in alopecia areata. RNA extraction was followed by reverse transcription into cDNA, which acted as the sequencing template. TCRdb's copy holds only in-frame clones and misses some; the assay was immunoSEQ multiplex PCR. The table has around 19,000 clones, 60% to 65% seen once. Points on this clone: Its antigen is as yet unknown.

Study outcomes and limitations: Scalp sample data also include resident alphabeta T cells from normal skin. Lesional scalp, especially alopecia totalis/universalis, showed higher clonality than normal scalp.

CDR3 length: 13 residues. The V and J ends lost 4 bases and 1 base respectively, with 7 bases between them. Germline-derived CDR1 and CDR2 are SGHVS and FQNEAQ. Sorting of CD4+ cells into CD25+CD127- cells (for about 5 patients) was performed. The chain employs TRBV7-8 and TRBJ1-1; no firm D call. The TCR sequence derives from a human donor with alopecia areata. The sample was CD4+ Tregs sorted from blood. CDR3 DNA: TGTGCCAGCAGCTCCCCCTGGAACACTGAAGCTTTCTTT. This sequence encodes CASSSPWNTEAFF.